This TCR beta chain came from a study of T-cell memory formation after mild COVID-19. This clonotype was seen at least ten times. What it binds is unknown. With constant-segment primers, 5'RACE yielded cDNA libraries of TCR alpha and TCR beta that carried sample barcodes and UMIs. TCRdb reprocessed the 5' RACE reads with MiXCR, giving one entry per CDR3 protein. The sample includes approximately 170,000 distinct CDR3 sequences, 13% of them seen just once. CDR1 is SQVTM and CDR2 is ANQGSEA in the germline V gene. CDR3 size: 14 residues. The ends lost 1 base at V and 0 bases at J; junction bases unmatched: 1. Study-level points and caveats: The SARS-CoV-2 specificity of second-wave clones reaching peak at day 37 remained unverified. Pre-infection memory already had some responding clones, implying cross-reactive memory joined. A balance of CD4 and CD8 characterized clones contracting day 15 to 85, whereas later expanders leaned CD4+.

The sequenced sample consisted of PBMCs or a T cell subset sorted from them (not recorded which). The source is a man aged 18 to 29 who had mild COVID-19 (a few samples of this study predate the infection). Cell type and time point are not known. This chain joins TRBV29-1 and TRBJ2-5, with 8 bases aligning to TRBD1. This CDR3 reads CSVEATGDQETQYF. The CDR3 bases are TGCAGCGTTGAAGCGACAGGGGACCAAGAGACCCAGTACTTC.